A single sample gave rise to the 31 T cell receptor beta chains below, sequenced in a study of CD4 and CD8 cells across lung adenocarcinoma regions. TCRdb reprocessed the PCR reads via MiXCR and lists one record per CDR3 protein. The sample records 18,000 or so distinct CDR3 sequences, 51% being singletons. The sample comprised CD8+ T cells from the center of a lung tumor. These TCRs come from a female donor with lung adenocarcinoma. The CD4 and CD8 labels of this study may be unreliable.

The table lists this clonotype with a few counts. V usage is TRBV27 and J usage is TRBJ2-2; TRBD2 agrees at 11 bases. There are 15 residues in the CDR3. Trimming took 7 bases from V and 4 from J; bases not matched to a gene: 5. Germline CDR1 reads MNHEY; CDR2 reads SMNVEV (reference sequence). This CDR3 reads CASIAGGPGTGELFF. DNA for the CDR3: TGTGCCAGCATAGCGGGAGGGCCTGGCACCGGGGAGCTGTTTTTT.

The chain recombines TRBV11-3 with TRBJ2-1; 8 bases match TRBD2. Germline V gene lookup returns CDR1 SGHNT and CDR2 YENEEA. V was clipped by 1 base and J by 4 bases; unmatched bases: 3. The CDR3 consists of 15 residues. CDR3 sequence reads: CASSLASGPYNEQFF. DNA of the CDR3: TGTGCCAGCAGCTTAGCTAGCGGGCCTTACAATGAGCAGTTCTTC. Full variable domain (remainder filled in from reference TRBV11-3 and TRBJ2-1): EAGVVQSPRYKIIEKKQPVAFWCNPISGHNTLYWYLQNLGQGPELLIRYENEEAVDDSQLPKDRFSAERLKGVDSTLKIQPAELGDSAVYLCASSLASGPYNEQFFGPGTRLTVL.

The J gene is TRBJ1-6, the V gene TRBV6-1, with 8 bases identical to TRBD1. The CDR3 runs to 15 residues. V dropped 4 bases and J dropped 6; count of bases not matched to a gene: 5. Germline V gene data show CDR1 as MNHNS and CDR2 as SASEGT. CDR3 DNA sequence: TGTGCCAGCAGTGGTACCGGGACAGGTAATTCACCCCTCCACTTT. Translated, it gives CASSGTGTGNSPLHF.

The V and J genes are TRBV3-1 and TRBJ2-1, with TRBD2 identical over 11 bases. Germline CDR1 is LGHDT and CDR2 is YNNKEL (reference sequence). This CDR3 comprises 15 residues. With 1 base clipped from V and 6 bases from J, the junction kept 2 bases outside the gene matches. The CDR3 sequence: CASSQGLAGSNEQFF. CDR3 coding DNA: TGTGCCAGCAGCCAAGGACTAGCGGGATCCAATGAGCAGTTCTTC.

This chain connects TRBV27 to TRBJ2-7, with no clear D. In germline, CDR1 is MNHEY, CDR2 SMNVEV (reference sequence). CDR3 size: 14 residues. Trimming took 9 bases from V and 3 from J, leaving 18 bases between them. The CDR3 is CASSRARSGYEQYF. As DNA, the CDR3 is TGTGCCAGTAGCCGGGCGCGTTCGGGCTACGAGCAGTACTTC.

The genes are TRBV27 and TRBJ2-3; 8 nucleotides line up with TRBD1. Per germline, CDR1 MNHEY and CDR2 SMNVEV (reference sequence). Trimming removed 11 bases from V and 4 bases from J; junction bases left unmatched: 14. The CDR3 covers 15 residues. CDR3 bases: TGTGCCGGCGGTTCAGGGGGCTGCCGCCCAGATACGCAGTATTTT. Residues: CAGGSGGCRPDTQYF.

This clonotype was seen repeatedly, ten times or more. CDR3 loop: CASSSPRGGGTDTQYF. The CDR3 nucleotides are TGTGCCAGCAGCTCTCCCCGGGGGGGCGGCACAGATACGCAGTATTTT. This chain uses TRBV7-6 with TRBJ2-3, with 8 bases identical to TRBD2. Germline CDR1 is SGHVS and CDR2 is FNYEAQ. This CDR3 is built from 16 residues. J was trimmed by 1 base and V by 4 bases; bases with no gene match: 7.

V usage is TRBV12-3 or TRBV12-4 and J usage is TRBJ2-3, with 15 nucleotides matching TRBD2. V gave up 6 bases and J gave up 0 bases; unmatched junction bases: 4. This CDR3 has 17 residues. The CDR3 spells CASRGLAGGFSTDTQYF. In nucleotides, the CDR3 is TGTGCCAGCAGAGGACTAGCGGGGGGGTTTAGCACAGATACGCAGTATTTT.

CDR3 residues: CASSPSITEKLFF. The CDR3, as DNA: TGTGCCAGCAGCCCCTCTATCACTGAAAAACTGTTTTTT. J is TRBJ1-4 and V is TRBV27; D unresolved. Germline assignment: CDR1 MNHEY and CDR2 SMNVEV (reference sequence). The CDR3 covers 13 residues. V was shortened by 6 bases and J by 7 bases, with 12 bases between the two germline ends.

By share, this clonotype ranks as medium-sized. The chain recombines TRBV27 with TRBJ2-1; 10 bases fit TRBD1. The end of the DNA fits TRBJ2-7 better, so the J call may be wrong. Germline V gene sequence: CDR1 MNHEY, CDR2 SMNVEV (reference sequence). The CDR3 sequence is 14 residues long. The CDR3 is CASSAPGQGNEQYF. The CDR3 nucleotides are TGTGCCAGCAGTGCCCCGGGACAGGGGAACGAGCAGTACTTC.

This clonotype was seen many times. The V and J genes are TRBV6-1 and TRBJ1-6, with D hard to call. Trimming shortened V by 2 bases and J by 13 bases, and 6 bases separated the two germline ends. Germline loops: CDR1 MNHNS, CDR2 SASEGT. The CDR3 length is 11 residues. The CDR3 region has the DNA TGTGCCAGCAGTGAATCTGGTCCCCTCCACTTT. Translation gives CASSESGPLHF.

V is TRBV25-1 and J is TRBJ2-1; D tentatively reads TRBD1 or TRBD2 (5 bases each). V was pared by 6 bases and J by 0 bases, with 27 bases between. Germline V lookup: CDR1 MGHDK, CDR2 SYGVNS. The CDR3 spans 20 residues. CDR3 DNA: TGTGCCAGCAGCAGACTTACCCAAACCGGGACCCTTAGCTCCTACAATGAGCAGTTCTTC. Translating it yields CASSRLTQTGTLSSYNEQFF.

This clonotype was seen a handful of times. The chain combines TRBV3-1 with TRBJ2-2; weak D call: TRBD2 (6 bases). The CDR3 extends over 14 amino acids. From germline, CDR1 is LGHDT and CDR2 YNNKEL (reference sequence). The V end lost 4 bases, the J end lost 4 bases, and 10 bases lay between the germline ends. In DNA, the CDR3 is TGTGCCAGCAGCCCCCGGGGACTCACCGGGGAGCTGTTTTTT. The encoded protein is CASSPRGLTGELFF. The full variable domain, completed using reference TRBV3-1 and TRBJ2-2, is DTAVSQTPKYLVTQMGNDKSIKCEQNLGHDTMYWYKQDSKKFLKIMFSYNNKELIINETVPNRFSPKSPDKAHLNLHINSLELGDSAVYFCASSPRGLTGELFFGEGSRLTVL.

This clonotype was picked up many times. The genes are TRBV6-2 or TRBV6-3 and TRBJ2-1; 9 bases are shared with TRBD1. Germline V gene lookup returns CDR1 MNHEY and CDR2 SVGEGT. With 2 bases clipped from V and 4 bases from J, the junction kept 12 bases outside the gene matches. The CDR3 is 18 amino acids. In DNA form, the CDR3 reads TGTGCCAGCAGTTACCGGACAGGGGCCTTCCTCCTTTACAATGAGCAGTTCTTC. This gives the protein CASSYRTGAFLLYNEQFF.

As DNA, the CDR3 is TGTGCCAGCAGAGATTACGACAGGGCGCACAACTATGGCTACACCTTC. Protein product: CASRDYDRAHNYGYTF. The J gene is TRBJ1-2, the V gene TRBV6-1; 7 positions match TRBD1. The CDR3 runs 16 residues. Trimming took 6 bases from V and 2 from J; bases not matched to a gene: 12. CDR1 and CDR2 (germline): MNHNS, SASEGT.

A few counts support this clonotype. The chain has TRBV6-2 or TRBV6-3 and TRBJ2-1, with D unclear. Trimming cost V 6 bases and J 4 bases, with 7 bases left between them. This CDR3 spans 12 amino acids. Per the germline V gene, CDR1 is MNHEY and CDR2 is SVGEGT. The CDR3 nucleotides are TGTGCCAGCAGGAAGAATTACAATGAGCAGTTCTTC. Translation: CASRKNYNEQFF.

This clonotype was seen a handful of times. The chain combines TRBV6-1 with TRBJ2-2, with D possibly being TRBD1 (6 bases). The CDR3 length is 15 residues. Deletions cut 5 bases from V and 2 bases from J, with 12 bases between. Germline V CDR1 and CDR2: MNHNS, SASEGT. The CDR3 here is CASSPKDRNTGELFF. The CDR3 DNA sequence: TGTGCCAGCAGTCCCAAGGACAGAAACACCGGGGAGCTGTTTTTT.

This clonotype was detected a few times. The chain uses TRBV4-2 and TRBJ2-1; 10 nucleotides match TRBD1. V gave up 4 bases and J gave up 8 bases; unmatched junction bases: 8. This CDR3 has 15 residues. From germline, CDR1 is LGHNA and CDR2 YNFKEQ. The CDR3 DNA reads as TGTGCCAGCAGCCTTCGGGGACAGGGGAACCATGAGCAGTTCTTC. The encoded protein is CASSLRGQGNHEQFF.

The chain combines TRBV27 with TRBJ2-5; possibly TRBD2 for D (6 bases). Germline assignment: CDR1 MNHEY and CDR2 SMNVEV (reference sequence). This CDR3 is 14 amino acids long. CDR3 bases: TGTGCGGGGCTCGCGGGGCCTGACCAAGAGACCCAGTACTTC. Its translation: CAGLAGPDQETQYF.

V usage is TRBV7-6 and J usage is TRBJ2-2; TRBD2 agrees at 7 bases. Germline CDR1 SGHVS, CDR2 FNYEAQ. This CDR3 is 18 amino acids long. The J segment lost 6 bases and the V segment lost 1 base, leaving 14 bases of the junction unmatched. The CDR3 bases are TGTGCCAGCAGCTTAGTTGTTCCGGGAGGAACCTCCGCCGGGGAGCTGTTTTTT. This encodes CASSLVVPGGTSAGELFF.

This clonotype is termed medium-sized. This chain uses TRBV6-1 with TRBJ2-1; TRBD2 matches at 13 bases. V gave up 10 bases and J gave up 10 bases; unmatched junction bases: 7. CDR1 and CDR2 from the germline V gene are MNHNS and SASEGT. The CDR3 is made up of 13 amino acids. CDR3 DNA: TGTGCCACCCAGGGACTAGCGGGGAAGGAGCAGTTCTTC. This gives the protein CATQGLAGKEQFF.

The V and J genes are TRBV5-4 and TRBJ2-5; 9 bases map to TRBD2. CDR1 is SGHNT and CDR2 is YYREEE in the germline V gene (reference sequence). This CDR3 spans 15 amino acids. J lost 1 base, V lost 10 bases, and 11 bases had no gene match. CDR3 sequence (DNA): TGTGCCGGGGGGCGGGGGGGGCGTGGCCAAGAGACCCAGTACTTC. Protein sequence: CAGGRGGRGQETQYF.

The gene calls are TRBV11-2 and TRBJ2-1, with D perhaps matching TRBD2 (5 bases). The CDR3 length is 14 residues. In germline, CDR1 is SGHAT, CDR2 FQNNGV. With 1 base removed from V and 7 bases from J, the gap between germline ends came to 11 bases. The DNA for the CDR3 is TGTGCCAGCAGCTTAGGGACTTCCGTAAATGAGCAGTTCTTC. This encodes CASSLGTSVNEQFF.

The CDR3, as DNA: TGTGCCAGCAGTCAACCCCCCCCAGATACGCAGTATTTT. This gives the protein CASSQPPPDTQYF. This chain links TRBV6-1 with TRBJ2-3; the D is unclear. Germline V CDR1 and CDR2: MNHNS, SASEGT. The length of the CDR3 is 13 residues. V gave up 5 bases and J gave up 4 bases, with 10 bases separating them.

The chain employs TRBV4-1 and TRBJ2-5; D gene unclear. The V end lost 1 base, the J end lost 5 bases, and 11 bases lay between the germline ends. The germline CDR1 and CDR2 sequences are MGHRA and YSYEKL. CDR3 size: 14 residues. The CDR3 region has the DNA TGCGCCAGCAGCCAAGGGACGGCTGGGGAGACCCAGTACTTC. Amino acids: CASSQGTAGETQYF.

The sample holds a few counts of this clonotype. The chain carries TRBV6-1 and TRBJ1-1; D gene uncertain. The CDR3 totals 11 residues. The V gene's germline CDR1 is MNHNS and CDR2 SASEGT. Trimming stripped 2 bases from V and 10 bases from J, with 8 bases between. CDR3 DNA sequence: TGTGCCAGCAGTGAAAAGGGTCGAGCTTTCTTT. Encoded protein: CASSEKGRAFF.

About this clonotype: At one end the junction does not follow the germline gene, possibly because of a read error. This chain links TRBV6-1 with TRBJ2-4; a weak D match, TRBD2 (6 bases). Germline values: CDR1 MNHNS, CDR2 SASEGT. CDR3 length equals 14 residues. The CDR3 coding sequence is TGTGGCAGCAAGGGGCGGGGAGGCAAAAACATTCAGTACTTC. Its translation: CGSKGRGGKNIQYF.

The chain uses TRBV6-1 and TRBJ2-1, with 10 nucleotides matching TRBD2. Germline assignment: CDR1 MNHNS and CDR2 SASEGT. The CDR3 sequence is 15 residues long. V lost 8 bases to trimming and J lost 4 bases; unmatched junction nucleotides: 8. In nucleotides, the CDR3 is TGTGCCAGCTCTTCCGGGACTAGCGATTACAATGAGCAGTTCTTC. It encodes CASSSGTSDYNEQFF.

V is TRBV12-3 or TRBV12-4 and J is TRBJ2-1; D possibly corresponds to TRBD2 (6 bases). The CDR3 sequence is 15 residues long. V shed 5 bases and J shed 6 bases, with 17 bases lying between them. The CDR3 region is CASSLSGLPFNEQFF. CDR3 nucleotides: TGTGCCAGCAGTCTCTCGGGACTGCCATTCAATGAGCAGTTCTTC.

On this clonotype itself: Germline is not matched at one junction end, which may reflect a read error. The chain is built from TRBV10-2 and TRBJ2-3; 12 bases match TRBD2. Germline lookup yields CDR1 WSHSY and CDR2 SAAADI. The CDR3 runs to 16 residues. The CDR3 sequence: CASSATSGGDPETQYF. CDR3 DNA: TGCGCCAGCAGTGCGACTAGCGGGGGTGACCCAGAGACGCAGTACTTT.

This clonotype was seen a few times. The chain joins TRBV7-2 to TRBJ2-1, with a possible D match to TRBD1 (6 bases). V was cut by 3 bases and J by 7 bases, with 16 bases left in between. The CDR3 has 15 amino acids. Germline V gene data show CDR1 as SGHTA and CDR2 as FQGNSA. Here the CDR3 DNA reads TGTGCCAGCAGCTTCTCCGCGCAGGGGTTTAATGAGCAGTTCTTC. Translated: CASSFSAQGFNEQFF.